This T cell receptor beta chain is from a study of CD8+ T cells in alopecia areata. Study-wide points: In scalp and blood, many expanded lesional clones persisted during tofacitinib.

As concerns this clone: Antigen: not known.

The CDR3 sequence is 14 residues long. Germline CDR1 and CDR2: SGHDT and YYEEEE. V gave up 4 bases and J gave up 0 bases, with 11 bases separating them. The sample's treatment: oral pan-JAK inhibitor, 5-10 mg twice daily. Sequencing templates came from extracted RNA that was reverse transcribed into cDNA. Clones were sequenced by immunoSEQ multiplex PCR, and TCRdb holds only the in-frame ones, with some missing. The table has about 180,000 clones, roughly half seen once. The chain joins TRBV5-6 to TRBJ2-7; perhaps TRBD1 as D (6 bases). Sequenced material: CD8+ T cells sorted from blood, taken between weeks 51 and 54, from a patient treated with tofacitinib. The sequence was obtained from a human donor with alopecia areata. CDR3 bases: TGTGCCAGCAGCCCCGGGACAAACTCCTACGAGCAGTACTTC. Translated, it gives CASSPGTNSYEQYF.